This T cell receptor (beta chain) was sequenced in a study of identical twins. Study-wide findings and caveats: Cord blood's abundant beta clonotypes had fewer insertions, unlike memory repertoires.

As to this clonotype: The target antigen is unknown.

The donor group consisted entirely of healthy Caucasians. The germline CDR1 and CDR2 sequences are MGHDK and SYGVNS. With V trimmed by 2 bases and J by 11 bases, 9 bases remained unmatched. CDR3 length equals 15 residues. TCRdb called the 5' RACE reads again in MiXCR, with one record for every CDR3 protein. The data contain about 450,000 distinct CDR3 sequences, around 18% of them singletons. The sequencing sample was made of naive T cells sorted from blood. The chain combines TRBV25-1 with TRBJ2-6; 7 bases are shared with TRBD2. This TCR was recovered from a middle-aged man in good health. The CDR3 DNA follows: TGTGCCAGCAGTGAAGTCGGTCGGGGGGTGGACGTCCTGACTTTC. Protein product: CASSEVGRGVDVLTF.